These 31 T cell receptor beta chains were all obtained from the same sample, sequenced in a study of early T cells in non-severe SARS-CoV-2 infection. TCRdb reprocessed the 5' RACE reads via MiXCR and lists one record per CDR3 protein. The top ten clones hold 4.5% to 5.5% of a sample with about 46,000 distinct CDR3 sequences, about 5.2% of them seen once. Sample: whole blood, taken at baseline. These receptors were collected from an adult who was a healthcare worker with PCR-confirmed SARS-CoV-2 infection or an uninfected control (not recorded which).

The DNA of the CDR3 is TGTGCCAGCAGTTTAAGCTATGGCTACACCTTC. Translation gives CASSLSYGYTF. This sequence joins TRBV28 and TRBJ1-2, with D hard to call. This CDR3 has 11 amino acids. Per germline, CDR1 MDHEN and CDR2 SYDVKM. Between the trimmed V and J ends, which lost 2 bases and 4 bases, there was a span of 2 bases.

This chain links TRBV27 with TRBJ2-7; possibly TRBD1 for D (5 bases). CDR1 MNHEY and CDR2 SMNVEV come from the germline V gene (reference sequence). Trimming took off 1 base at V and 4 bases at J, with 8 bases between the two ends. CDR3 length: 13 residues. The chain's CDR3 is CASSLLAGYEQYF. The CDR3 region has the DNA TGTGCCAGCAGTTTATTGGCAGGGTACGAGCAGTACTTC.

This clonotype has a handful of counts. This chain connects TRBV7-3 to TRBJ2-1, with D possibly being TRBD2 (6 bases). Germline V CDR1 and CDR2: SGHTA, FQGTGA. The germline V and J ends were trimmed by 1 base and 6 bases, with 10 bases remaining between them. CDR3 length equals 14 residues. The CDR3 protein is CASSLNGGINEQFF. The CDR3 DNA reads TGTGCCAGCAGCTTAAACGGCGGGATCAATGAGCAGTTCTTC. Full variable domain (missing parts from reference TRBV7-3 and TRBJ2-1): GAGVSQTPSNKVTEKGKYVELRCDPISGHTALYWYRQSLGQGPEFLIYFQGTGAADDSGLPNDRFFAVRPEGSVSTLKIQRTERGDSAVYLCASSLNGGINEQFFGPGTRLTVL.

This chain links TRBV3-1 with TRBJ1-1; D remains ambiguous. The germline V gene encodes CDR1 LGHDT and CDR2 YNNKEL (reference sequence). The CDR3 has 14 residues. V was clipped by 0 bases and J by 1 base, with 6 bases between them. CDR3 sequence (DNA): TGTGCCAGCAGCCAAGATTGGGCGAACACTGAAGCTTTCTTT. It is translated as CASSQDWANTEAFF.

This clonotype came up a few times. The rearrangement links TRBV6-5 to TRBJ1-2; no reliable D call. CDR1 is MNHEY, CDR2 SVGAGI, per germline. Deletions cut 4 bases from V and 8 bases from J, with 20 bases between. The CDR3 has 15 amino acids. The CDR3 DNA follows: TGTGCCAGCAGTTCACTCGACGGATACTCTTTGGGCTACACCTTC. Its translation: CASSSLDGYSLGYTF.

This clonotype was seen at least ten times. V and J are TRBV28 and TRBJ1-4; 8 nucleotides line up with TRBD1. The CDR3 runs to 14 residues. J was trimmed by 8 bases and V by 4 bases; bases with no gene match: 6. Germline V lookup: CDR1 MDHEN, CDR2 SYDVKM. DNA for the CDR3: TGTGCCAGCAGTTATACGGACAGGGACGAAAAACTGTTTTTT. The encoded protein is CASSYTDRDEKLFF.

This clonotype was observed many times. The V call is TRBV6-4, the J call TRBJ2-1, with D possibly being TRBD1 or TRBD2 (5 bases each). The CDR3 totals 15 residues. V lost 3 bases, J lost 6 bases, and 15 bases lay in between. The germline CDR1 and CDR2 sequences are MRHNA and SNTAGT. CDR3 in amino acids: CASSDNGDPGNEQFF. DNA for the CDR3: TGTGCCAGCAGTGATAACGGGGACCCAGGCAATGAGCAGTTCTTC.

This clonotype has a count of ten or more. This chain links TRBV28 with TRBJ2-7, with D maybe TRBD2 (5 bases). CDR3 length: 13 residues. Germline V gives CDR1 MDHEN, CDR2 SYDVKM. The V end lost 5 bases, the J end lost 1 base, and 9 bases lay between the germline ends. CDR3 DNA: TGTGCCAGCAGTAGGACTTTATCCTACGAGCAGTACTTC. The encoded protein is CASSRTLSYEQYF.

This clonotype was seen a handful of times. The genes are TRBV12-3 or TRBV12-4 and TRBJ2-7, with 7 bases lining up with TRBD2. Losses at the gene ends were 4 bases for V and 2 bases for J; bases not matched to a gene: 5. There are 14 residues in the CDR3. In DNA form, the CDR3 reads TGTGCCAGCAGTTGGTCTAGCGGCACCTACGAGCAGTACTTC. Amino acids: CASSWSSGTYEQYF.

This clonotype was counted many times. The chain links TRBV11-1 to TRBJ2-2; tentatively, D is TRBD2 (5 bases). V was trimmed by 11 bases and J by 5 bases, leaving 12 bases between them. The CDR3 sequence is 12 residues long. Germline CDR1 and CDR2: SGHAT and FQDESV (reference sequence). The chain's CDR3 is CAARADTGELFF. In nucleotides, the CDR3 is TGTGCCGCGCGGGCAGATACCGGGGAGCTGTTTTTT.

Remarks on this clonotype: A much larger clonotype is one base distant, so this may be a read error. The chain links TRBV11-2 to TRBJ2-3, with unresolved D. The ends were cut back, 2 bases at V and 4 bases at J, with 10 bases in the middle. The germline CDR1 and CDR2 sequences are SGHAT and FQNNGV. The CDR3 extends over 14 amino acids. CDR3 residues: CASSLSPVSDTQYF. CDR3 DNA sequence: TGTGCCAGCAGCTTAAGTCCCGTATCAGATACGCAGTATTTT.

As to this clonotype: A much larger clone lies a single base off, so this may be a read error. The CDR3 nucleotides are TGTGCCAGCAGTGGACTAGCGAGAGCCTACGAGCAGTACTTC. Protein: CASSGLARAYEQYF. This rearrangement joins TRBV25-1 to TRBJ2-7, with 8 positions matching TRBD2. The germline V gene has CDR1 MGHDK and CDR2 SYGVNS. This CDR3 comprises 14 residues. Trimming removed 4 bases from V and 2 bases from J; junction bases left unmatched: 4.

The sample holds many counts of this clonotype. V usage is TRBV6-1 and J usage is TRBJ2-1; 11 bases line up with TRBD1. The germline CDR1 and CDR2 sequences are MNHNS and SASEGT. The V gene end was trimmed by 5 bases and the J gene end by 5 bases; junction bases not matched to a gene: 5. This CDR3 contains 15 residues. CDR3 loop: CASSTGTGGNNEQFF. Here the CDR3 DNA reads TGTGCCAGCAGTACCGGGACAGGGGGTAACAATGAGCAGTTCTTC.

By sample fraction, this clonotype is medium-sized (0.01 to 0.1%). The chain links TRBV27 to TRBJ1-1; D not resolved. The length of the CDR3 is 13 residues. Germline lookup yields CDR1 MNHEY and CDR2 SMNVEV (reference sequence). The V end lost 7 bases, the J end lost 1 base, and 10 bases lay between the germline ends. This chain's CDR3 is CASNQHENTEAFF. CDR3 in DNA: TGTGCCAGCAACCAACATGAGAACACTGAAGCTTTCTTT.

The sample holds many counts of this clonotype. J is TRBJ2-3 and V is TRBV6-5; D might be TRBD1 (6 bases). The CDR3 runs to 14 residues. Germline V CDR1 and CDR2: MNHEY, SVGAGI. The V end lost 10 bases, the J end lost 6 bases, and 20 bases lay between the germline ends. The CDR3 DNA reads as TGTGCCATCCGAGATGGACAGTTTCCGGATACGCAGTATTTT. Translating gives CAIRDGQFPDTQYF.

This clonotype was counted at least ten times. This chain uses TRBV7-6 with TRBJ2-2; D is undetermined. Germline V gene sequence: CDR1 SGHVS, CDR2 FNYEAQ. The CDR3 consists of 12 residues. V gave up 4 bases and J gave up 4 bases, with 4 bases separating them. CDR3: CASSYRTGELFF. As DNA, the CDR3 is TGTGCCAGCAGCTATCGCACCGGGGAGCTGTTTTTT.

The V and J genes are TRBV28 and TRBJ1-2; D remains ambiguous. Per the germline V gene, CDR1 is MDHEN and CDR2 is SYDVKM. The CDR3 contains 13 residues. Trimming left V 2 bases short and J 2 bases short, with 6 bases between. CDR3 in amino acids: CASSLMGNYGYTF. The DNA of the CDR3 is TGTGCCAGCAGTTTAATGGGGAACTATGGCTACACCTTC.

This clonotype was seen only a few times. The chain joins TRBV12-3 or TRBV12-4 to TRBJ2-3; the match to TRBD2 covers 7 bases. The CDR3 sequence is 15 residues long. V lost 6 bases, J lost 0 bases, and 6 bases stayed unmatched. This CDR3 reads CASSPSGISTDTQYF. DNA of the CDR3: TGTGCCAGCAGCCCGAGCGGGATAAGCACAGATACGCAGTATTTT.

This clonotype was observed at least ten times. DNA for the CDR3: TGTGCCAGCAGCTTAGCGTGGGGATCGGGGCAGCCCCAGCATTTT. Translating it yields CASSLAWGSGQPQHF. The chain has TRBV7-8 and TRBJ1-5; no reliable D call. Between the trimmed V and J ends, which lost 0 bases and 7 bases, there was a span of 13 bases. Looked up from germline, CDR1 is SGHVS and CDR2 is FQNEAQ. The CDR3 loop spans 15 amino acids.

The chain is built from TRBV4-1 and TRBJ1-5, with a weak D call TRBD1 (6 bases). V was shortened by 1 base and J by 8 bases, with 15 bases between the two germline ends. In germline, CDR1 is MGHRA, CDR2 YSYEKL. This CDR3 contains 15 residues. The CDR3 region has the DNA TGCGCCAGCAGCCAAGTAGGCAGGGGCAAGGAGCCCCAGCATTTT. Its translation: CASSQVGRGKEPQHF.

The sample holds many counts of this clonotype. The J gene is TRBJ1-1, the V gene TRBV5-1; D is unresolved. Germline V lookup: CDR1 SGHRS, CDR2 YFSETQ. Trimming cost V 0 bases and J 8 bases, with 14 bases left between them. This CDR3 contains 14 residues. DNA for the CDR3: TGCGCCAGCAGCTTGGATTTTACTGCTCCGGAAGCTTTCTTT. Amino acids: CASSLDFTAPEAFF.

This clonotype was counted at least ten times. The V call is TRBV6-1, the J call TRBJ1-3; no definite D call. V was shortened by 7 bases and J by 2 bases, with 12 bases between the two germline ends. The CDR3 loop spans 14 amino acids. Germline CDR1 and CDR2: MNHNS and SASEGT. The CDR3 DNA reads as TGTGCCAGCAATCCGGGGAATCCTGGAAACACCATATATTTT. Translated: CASNPGNPGNTIYF.

This clonotype has a count of ten or more. The chain employs TRBV6-1 and TRBJ1-5, with D perhaps matching TRBD1 (5 bases). This CDR3 contains 16 residues. The germline V gene has CDR1 MNHNS and CDR2 SASEGT. Trimming pared 0 bases from V and 0 bases from J, leaving 9 bases between. CDR3 in amino acids: CASSEAERGSNQPQHF. The CDR3 DNA sequence: TGTGCCAGCAGTGAAGCGGAAAGGGGTAGCAATCAGCCCCAGCATTTT.

In its sample, this clonotype was seen many times. The chain carries TRBV5-1 and TRBJ2-7, with D possibly called TRBD1 or TRBD2 (5 bases each). Trimming stripped 3 bases from V and 6 bases from J, with 16 bases between. CDR1 SGHRS and CDR2 YFSETQ come from the germline V gene. The CDR3 spans 14 residues. CDR3 sequence (DNA): TGCGCCAGCAGCTACGGGACGAGTGAGGGCGAGCAGTACTTC. This codes for CASSYGTSEGEQYF.

This clonotype has a count of ten or more. This chain joins TRBV7-2 and TRBJ2-7; 9 bases agree with TRBD2. Trimming cost V 3 bases and J 2 bases; bases outside gene matches: 5. From germline, CDR1 is SGHTA and CDR2 FQGNSA. There are 15 residues in the CDR3. The CDR3 here is CASSLGLALTYEQYF. In nucleotides, the CDR3 is TGTGCCAGCAGCTTGGGACTAGCTTTAACCTACGAGCAGTACTTC.

Ten or more counts support this clonotype. The J gene is TRBJ2-7, the V gene TRBV6-6; 7 positions match TRBD1. The CDR3 loop spans 15 amino acids. V gave up 5 bases and J gave up 0 bases; unmatched junction bases: 7. CDR1 is MNHNY and CDR2 is SVGAGI in the germline V gene (reference sequence). The CDR3 DNA follows: TGTGCCAGCAGTCCAACAGGGGATAACTCCTACGAGCAGTACTTC. This encodes CASSPTGDNSYEQYF.

This clonotype was counted ten times or more. V gene TRBV20-1 combines with J gene TRBJ2-3, with D possibly being TRBD2 (5 bases). Trimming cost V 5 bases and J 4 bases, with 10 bases left between them. The CDR3 consists of 12 residues. CDR1 and CDR2 (germline): DFQATT, SNEGSKA (reference sequence). The CDR3 bases are TGCAGTGCTGAGGGAGTGTCAGATACGCAGTATTTT. Amino acids: CSAEGVSDTQYF.

This clonotype was seen many times. The V and J genes are TRBV7-3 and TRBJ2-1; weak D call: TRBD2 (6 bases). V was pared by 4 bases and J by 0 bases, with 16 bases between. Germline-derived CDR1 and CDR2 are SGHTA and FQGTGA. This CDR3 has 17 residues. The CDR3 here is CASSSNGTLSSYNEQFF. In DNA form, the CDR3 reads TGTGCCAGCAGCTCCAACGGGACTCTCAGCTCCTACAATGAGCAGTTCTTC.

This clonotype turned up a few times. The chain uses TRBV5-1 and TRBJ2-7; D uncertain. This CDR3 has 14 amino acids. CDR1 is SGHRS, CDR2 YFSETQ, per germline. V dropped 4 bases and J dropped 5 bases, with 16 bases sitting between them. CDR3 nucleotide sequence: TGCGCCAGCAGCCTGGGGAACCTTCGCGACGAGCAGTACTTC. Encoded protein: CASSLGNLRDEQYF. Full variable domain (outside the CDR3, taken from reference TRBV5-1 and TRBJ2-7): KAGVTQTPRYLIKTRGQQVTLSCSPISGHRSVSWYQQTPGQGLQFLFEYFSETQRNKGNFPGRFSGRQFSNSRSEMNVSTLELGDSALYLCASSLGNLRDEQYFGPGTRLTVT.

This clonotype was observed at least ten times. The rearrangement links TRBV2 to TRBJ2-1; D not certain. Trimming removed 1 base at V and 1 base at J, with 8 bases between. Germline V gene data show CDR1 as SNHLY and CDR2 as FYNNEI. The CDR3 has 15 amino acids. The CDR3 loop is CASSEEAVSYNEQFF. The DNA of the CDR3 is TGTGCCAGCAGTGAAGAGGCGGTTTCCTACAATGAGCAGTTCTTC. The full variable domain, with the rest looked up from reference TRBV2 and TRBJ2-1, is EPEVTQTPSHQVTQMGQEVILRCVPISNHLYFYWYRQILGQKVEFLVSFYNNEISEKSEIFDDQFSVERPDGSNFTLKIRSTKLEDSAMYFCASSEEAVSYNEQFFGPGTRLTVL.

This clonotype was observed at least ten times. J is TRBJ1-1 and V is TRBV29-1; D ambiguous. The CDR3 extends over 13 amino acids. Trimming cost V 5 bases and J 4 bases, with 14 bases left between them. The germline CDR1 and CDR2 sequences are SQVTM and ANQGSEA. Here the CDR3 reads CSVRDRVVTEAFF. As DNA, the CDR3 is TGCAGCGTTCGGGATAGGGTGGTCACTGAAGCTTTCTTT.